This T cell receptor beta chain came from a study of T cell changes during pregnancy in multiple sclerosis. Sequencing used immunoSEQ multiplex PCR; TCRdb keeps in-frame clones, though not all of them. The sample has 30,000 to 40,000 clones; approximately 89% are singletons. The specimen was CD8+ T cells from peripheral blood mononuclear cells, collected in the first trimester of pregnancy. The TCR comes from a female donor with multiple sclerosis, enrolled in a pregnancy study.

The CDR3 spells CASSYGSYNEQFF. DNA for the CDR3: TGTGCCAGTTCCTATGGCTCCTACAATGAGCAGTTCTTC. The chain joins TRBV19 to TRBJ2-1; D gene uncertain. Germline V lookup: CDR1 LNHDA, CDR2 SQIVND (reference sequence). This CDR3 is 13 amino acids long. V shed 8 bases and J shed 0 bases, with 8 bases lying between them.